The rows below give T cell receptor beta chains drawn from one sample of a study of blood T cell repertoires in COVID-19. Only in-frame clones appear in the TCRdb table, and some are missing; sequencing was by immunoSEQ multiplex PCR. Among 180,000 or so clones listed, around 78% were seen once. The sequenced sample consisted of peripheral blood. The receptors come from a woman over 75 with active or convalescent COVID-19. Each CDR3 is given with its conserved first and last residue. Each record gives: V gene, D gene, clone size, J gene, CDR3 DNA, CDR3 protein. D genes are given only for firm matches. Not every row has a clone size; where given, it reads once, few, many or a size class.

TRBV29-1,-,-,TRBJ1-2,TGCAGCGTTGTCAGCAGGGTTGACTATGGCTACACCTTC,CSVVSRVDYGYTF
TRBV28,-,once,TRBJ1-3,TGTGCCGGCAGTTTAGTTACAGGGTCAGACTCTGGAAACACCATATATTTT,CAGSLVTGSDSGNTIYF
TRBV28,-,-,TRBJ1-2,TGTGCCAGCGGGTCCCCGACGGGTGGTAACTATGGCTACACCTTC,CASGSPTGGNYGYTF
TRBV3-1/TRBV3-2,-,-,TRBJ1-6,TGTGCCAGCAGCCCCCCGACAAGGGGTGGCACCCTCCACTTT,CASSPPTRGGTLHF
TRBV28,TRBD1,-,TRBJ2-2,TGTGCCAGCGGAAACCGGGACAGGGGTTTCGGGGAGCTGTTTTTT,CASGNRDRGFGELFF
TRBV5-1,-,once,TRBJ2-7,TGCGCCAGCAGCTTAGGCGGGACGGTCTTATCCTACGAGCAGTACTTC,CASSLGGTVLSYEQYF
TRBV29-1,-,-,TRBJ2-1,TGCAGCGTTGATCGACAGGCTAATGAGCAGTTCTTC,CSVDRQANEQFF
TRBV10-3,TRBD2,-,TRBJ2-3,TGTGCCATCCAATTCGGGGGGGATCGGGATACGCAGTATTTT,CAIQFGGDRDTQYF
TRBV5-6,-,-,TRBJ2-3,TGTGCCAGCAGCTTGTATACAGGTGGGCATAGCACAGATACGCAGTATTTT,CASSLYTGGHSTDTQYF
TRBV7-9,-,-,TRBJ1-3,TGTGCCAGCAGCTTAGAGGGACTGGGGTCTGGAAACACCATATATTTT,CASSLEGLGSGNTIYF
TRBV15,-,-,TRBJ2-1,TGTGCCACCAGCCTCAGCTCAGGTCGAAGCTTCAATGAGCAGTTCTTC,CATSLSSGRSFNEQFF
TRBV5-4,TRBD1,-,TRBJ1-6,TGTGCCAGCAGCAAAGAGGGGACAGGGTTTGGGTCACCCCTCCACTTT,CASSKEGTGFGSPLHF
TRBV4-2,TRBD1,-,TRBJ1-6,TGTGCCAGCAGCCAAGAAACAGGGGGTGGCTATAATTCACCCCTCCACTTT,CASSQETGGGYNSPLHF
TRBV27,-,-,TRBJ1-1,TGTGCCAGCAGACAACAGGGCCCTAACACTGAAGCTTTCTTT,CASRQQGPNTEAFF
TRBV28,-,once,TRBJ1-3,TGTGCCAGCAGTTTGAGTAATGGAAACACCATATATTTT,CASSLSNGNTIYF
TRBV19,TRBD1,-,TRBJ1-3,TGTGCCAGTAGTATCCGGACAGGATCCTCTGGAAACACCATATATTTT,CASSIRTGSSGNTIYF
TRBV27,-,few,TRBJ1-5,TGTGCCAGCAGTTTGGGACTCCCGCGGGCAGGGAGCAATCAGCCCCAGCATTTT,CASSLGLPRAGSNQPQHF
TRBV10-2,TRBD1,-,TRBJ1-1,TGCGCCAGCCGAAGGGACAGGGGGCAAGCTTTCTTT,CASRRDRGQAFF
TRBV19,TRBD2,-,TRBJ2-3,TGTGCCAGTAGTACCTCTAGCGGTAGCACAGATACGCAGTATTTT,CASSTSSGSTDTQYF
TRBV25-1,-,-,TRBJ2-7,TGTGCCAGCAGTGATCCGACAGTCTACGAGCAGTACTTC,CASSDPTVYEQYF
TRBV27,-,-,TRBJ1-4,TGTGCCAGCAGTTTATCGATGGGGGCGCGAGGAGAAAAACTGTTTTTT,CASSLSMGARGEKLFF
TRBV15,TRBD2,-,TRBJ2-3,TGTGCCACAAGCGGGGGGTGGGATACGCAGTATTTT,CATSGGWDTQYF
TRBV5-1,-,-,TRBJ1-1,TGCGCCAGCAGCCTGAATTTCCAGGGCGCGGAAGCTTTCTTT,CASSLNFQGAEAFF
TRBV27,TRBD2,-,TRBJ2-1,TGTGCCAGCAGTTTGTATATCAGGGCTAGCGGAACGAACAATGAGCAGTTCTTC,CASSLYIRASGTNNEQFF
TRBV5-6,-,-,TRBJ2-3,TGTGCCAGCAGCTTGTGGGCAGGCACAGATACGCAGTATTTT,CASSLWAGTDTQYF
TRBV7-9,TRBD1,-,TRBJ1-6,TGTGCCAGCAGCTTAGTTTTAACAGGGGAGTCACCCCTCCACTTT,CASSLVLTGESPLHF
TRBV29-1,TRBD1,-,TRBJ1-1,TGCAGCGTTAACCGGGACAGGAACACTGAAGCTTTCTTT,CSVNRDRNTEAFF
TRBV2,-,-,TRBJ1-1,TGTGCCAGCAGGCGACAGCTGAACACTGAAGCTTTCTTT,CASRRQLNTEAFF
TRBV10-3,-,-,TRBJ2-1,TGTGCCATCAGCCGGGTCTCCTACAATGAGCAGTTCTTC,CAISRVSYNEQFF
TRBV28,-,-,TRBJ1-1,TGTGCCAGCAACCCCGGGGTGAACACTGAAGCTTTCTTT,CASNPGVNTEAFF
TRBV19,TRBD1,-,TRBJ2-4,TGTGCCAGTAGTACAGCCGGGACAGTAGCCAAAAACATTCAGTACTTC,CASSTAGTVAKNIQYF
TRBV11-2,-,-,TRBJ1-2,TGTGCCAGCAGCTTAGCGGGAGGGCAGGGCTACACCTTC,CASSLAGGQGYTF
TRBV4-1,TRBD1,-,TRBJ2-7,TGCGCCAGCAGCCAAGCGGGGCCTGGACAGGTGGAAAGCGAGCAGTACTTC,CASSQAGPGQVESEQYF
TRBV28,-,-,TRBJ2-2,TGTGCCAGCAGTTTATATAGAGGGCTGACGAACACCGGGGAGCTGTTTTTT,CASSLYRGLTNTGELFF
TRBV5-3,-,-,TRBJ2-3,TGTGCCAGAAGCTTGGAGGGGTCCGGCACAGATACGCAGTATTTT,CARSLEGSGTDTQYF
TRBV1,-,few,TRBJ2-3,TGCACCAGCAGCCAACTTGACAGATTCACAGATACGCAGTATTTT,CTSSQLDRFTDTQYF
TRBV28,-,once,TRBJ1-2,TGTGCCAGCAGCAAGGCGGACTATGGCTACACCTTC,CASSKADYGYTF
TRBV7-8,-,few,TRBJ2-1,TGTGCCAGCAGCCTTACTTACAATGAGCAGTTCTTC,CASSLTYNEQFF
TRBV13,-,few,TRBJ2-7,TGTGCCAGCAGCTTACTCTACGAGCAGTACTTC,CASSLLYEQYF
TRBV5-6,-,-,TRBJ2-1,TGTGCCAGCAGCTTGCTAGGGGCCTACTACAATGAGCAGTTCTTC,CASSLLGAYYNEQFF
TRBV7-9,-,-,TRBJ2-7,TGTGCCAGCAGCTTGCGCCAACAGGGAGAGCAGTACTTC,CASSLRQQGEQYF
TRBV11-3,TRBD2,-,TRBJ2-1,TGTGCCAGCAGTACTAGCGGCGTGAAGAATGAGCAGTTCTTC,CASSTSGVKNEQFF
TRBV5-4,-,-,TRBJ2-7,TGTGCCAGCAGCTTATCAGGGATCTACGAGCAGTACTTC,CASSLSGIYEQYF
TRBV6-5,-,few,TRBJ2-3,TGTGCCAGCAGTTACTCGAGTCTGGATACGCAGTATTTT,CASSYSSLDTQYF
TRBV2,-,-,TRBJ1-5,TGTGCCACCGAAAAAGAAGGGGGGGTGAGCAATCAGCCCCAGCATTTT,CATEKEGGVSNQPQHF
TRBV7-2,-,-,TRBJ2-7,TGTGCCAGCACTATCGCGTCAGGGCTTTACGAGCAGTACTTC,CASTIASGLYEQYF
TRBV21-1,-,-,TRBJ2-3,TGTGCCAGCAGCCTTACGCTGAGGCGGGACTGCACAGATACGCAGTATTTT,CASSLTLRRDCTDTQYF
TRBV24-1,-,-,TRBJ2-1,TGTGCCACCAGCACTGCTTTGGCCTACAATGAGCAGTTCTTC,CATSTALAYNEQFF
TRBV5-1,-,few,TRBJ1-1,TGCGCCAGCAGCCCCGAGGGGGTGGGCACTGAAGCTTTCTTT,CASSPEGVGTEAFF
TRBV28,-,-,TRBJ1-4,TGTGCCAGCAGATACTTAACTAATGAAAAACTGTTTTTT,CASRYLTNEKLFF
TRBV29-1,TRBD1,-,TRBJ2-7,TGCAGCGTTAAACAGGGGGTAACTACCTACGAGCAGTACTTC,CSVKQGVTTYEQYF
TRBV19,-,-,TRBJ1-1,TGTGCCAGTAAAGAGGGACTGAAGAACACTGAAGCTTTCTTT,CASKEGLKNTEAFF